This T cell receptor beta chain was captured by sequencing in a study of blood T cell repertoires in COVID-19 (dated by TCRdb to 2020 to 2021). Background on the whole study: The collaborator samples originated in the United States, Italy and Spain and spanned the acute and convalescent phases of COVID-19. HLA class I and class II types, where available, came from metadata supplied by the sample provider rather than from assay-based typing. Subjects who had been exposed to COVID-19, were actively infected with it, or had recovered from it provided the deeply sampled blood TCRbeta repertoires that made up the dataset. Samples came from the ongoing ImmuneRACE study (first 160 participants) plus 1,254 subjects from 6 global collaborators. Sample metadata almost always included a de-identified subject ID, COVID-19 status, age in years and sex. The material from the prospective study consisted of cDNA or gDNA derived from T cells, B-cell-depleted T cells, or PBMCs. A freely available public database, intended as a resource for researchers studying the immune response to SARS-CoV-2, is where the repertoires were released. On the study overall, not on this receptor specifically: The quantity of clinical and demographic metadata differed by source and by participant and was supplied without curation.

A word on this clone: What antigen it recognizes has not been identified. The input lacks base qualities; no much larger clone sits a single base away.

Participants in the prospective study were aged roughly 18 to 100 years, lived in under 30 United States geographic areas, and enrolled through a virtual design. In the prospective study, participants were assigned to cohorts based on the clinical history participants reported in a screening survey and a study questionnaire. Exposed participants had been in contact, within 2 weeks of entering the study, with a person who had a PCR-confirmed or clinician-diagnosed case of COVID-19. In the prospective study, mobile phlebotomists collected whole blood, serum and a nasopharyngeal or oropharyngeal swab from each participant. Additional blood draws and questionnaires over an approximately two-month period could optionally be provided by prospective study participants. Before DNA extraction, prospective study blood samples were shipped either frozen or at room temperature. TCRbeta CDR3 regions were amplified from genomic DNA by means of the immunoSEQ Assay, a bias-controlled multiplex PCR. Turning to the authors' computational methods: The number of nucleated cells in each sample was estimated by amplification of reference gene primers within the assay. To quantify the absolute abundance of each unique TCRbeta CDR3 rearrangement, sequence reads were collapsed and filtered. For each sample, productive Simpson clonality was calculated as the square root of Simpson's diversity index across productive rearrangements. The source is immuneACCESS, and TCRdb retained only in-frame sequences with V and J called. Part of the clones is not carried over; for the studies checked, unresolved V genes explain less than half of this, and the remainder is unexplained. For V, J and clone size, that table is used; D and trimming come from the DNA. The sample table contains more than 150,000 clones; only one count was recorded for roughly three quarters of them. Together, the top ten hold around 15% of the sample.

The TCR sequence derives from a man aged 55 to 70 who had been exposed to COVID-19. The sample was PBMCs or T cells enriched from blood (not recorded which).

The CDR3 here reads CASSLLGQGASPLHF. In nucleotide form, the sequence is TGTGCCAGCAGCTTACTGGGACAGGGAGCATCACCCCTCCACTTT. The chain uses TRBV7-9 and TRBJ1-6, with 9 middle bases fitting TRBD1. The CDR3, from cysteine to phenylalanine, totals 15 residues. The read is trimmed to its CDR3 DNA, 45 bases read in frame from base 1. CDR1 SEHNR and CDR2 FQNEAQ were looked up in the germline V gene (reference sequence). Germline trimming: 2 bases from V, 10 bases from J; junction bases outside gene matches: 6.